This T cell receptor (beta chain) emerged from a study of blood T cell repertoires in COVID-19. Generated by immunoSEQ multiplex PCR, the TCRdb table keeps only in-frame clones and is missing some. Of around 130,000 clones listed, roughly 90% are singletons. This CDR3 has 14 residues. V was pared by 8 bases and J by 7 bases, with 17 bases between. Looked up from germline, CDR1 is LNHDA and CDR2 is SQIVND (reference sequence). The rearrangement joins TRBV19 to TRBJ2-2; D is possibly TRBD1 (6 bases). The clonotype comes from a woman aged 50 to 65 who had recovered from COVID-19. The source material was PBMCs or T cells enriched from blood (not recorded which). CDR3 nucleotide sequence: TGTGCCAGTGAACGGGACATTAGGGTCGGGGAGCTGTTTTTT. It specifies CASERDIRVGELFF.